These 7 T cell receptor beta chains were sequenced from one sample in a study of Ad26.COV2.S vaccination and SARS-CoV-2 variants. Assay used: immunoSEQ multiplex PCR; TCRdb lists only in-frame clones, some missing. The sample records around 380,000 clones, less than 90% being singletons. Treatment denoted: about 20 received Ad26.COV2.S at low or high dose, single or two shots; about 5 received placebo; per-sample allocation not given. Material that was analyzed had been drawn on day 63 after the first vaccine or placebo injection. The specimen comprised peripheral blood, sampled in a trial of Ad26.COV2.S vaccine versus placebo. Every receptor here comes from a person aged 18-65 years who received the Ad26.COV2.S COVID-19 vaccine or a placebo.

The gene calls are TRBV6-6 and TRBJ1-2; D gene ambiguous. In germline, CDR1 is MNHNY, CDR2 SVGAGI (reference sequence). V was cut by 6 bases and J by 4 bases, with 21 bases left in between. The CDR3 totals 16 residues. The CDR3, as DNA: TGTGCCAGCAGCCCCAGAACCGGGCCGCGAGTCTATGGCTACACCTTC. This translates into CASSPRTGPRVYGYTF.

The chain is built from TRBV5-5 and TRBJ2-2; D may match TRBD1 or TRBD2 (5 bases each). The V gene lost 0 bases and the J gene lost 4 bases, with 13 bases spanning the gap. The CDR3 length is 16 residues. Per germline, CDR1 SGHKS and CDR2 YYEKEE (reference sequence). The CDR3 sequence is CASSLGQGRGTGELFF. The DNA of the CDR3 is TGTGCCAGCAGCTTGGGCCAGGGTCGGGGCACCGGGGAGCTGTTTTTT.

The CDR3 reads CASSVDPGQATEAFF. CDR3 coding DNA: TGTGCCAGCAGCGTAGATCCCGGACAGGCGACTGAAGCTTTCTTT. The chain employs TRBV9 and TRBJ1-1, with 7 bases that match TRBD1. The ends lost 0 bases at V and 5 bases at J; junction bases unmatched: 7. CDR3 length: 15 amino acids. Germline V gene lookup returns CDR1 SGDLS and CDR2 YYNGEE.

This chain connects TRBV4-1 to TRBJ2-6, with D possibly matching TRBD1 (6 bases). The CDR3 is made up of 17 amino acids. The germline V gene has CDR1 MGHRA and CDR2 YSYEKL. V lost 5 bases and J 0 bases, leaving 14 bases between the germline ends. CDR3 sequence reads: CASSSGQISSGANVLTF. DNA of the CDR3: TGCGCCAGCAGCTCGGGACAAATCAGCTCTGGGGCCAACGTCCTGACTTTC.

The chain joins TRBV27 to TRBJ1-1; D gene ambiguous. Germline V CDR1 and CDR2: MNHEY, SMNVEV (reference sequence). The CDR3 runs to 15 residues. Trimming removed 0 bases at V and 4 bases at J, with 12 bases between. This CDR3 is CASSLSEGASTEAFF. The CDR3 nucleotides are TGTGCCAGCAGTTTATCGGAGGGTGCAAGCACTGAAGCTTTCTTT.

This chain links TRBV19 with TRBJ2-6; D not resolved. V was cut by 3 bases and J by 2 bases, with 8 bases left in between. Germline V gene sequence: CDR1 LNHDA, CDR2 SQIVND (reference sequence). This CDR3 spans 15 amino acids. CDR3 coding DNA: TGTGCCAGTAGTATCGGGTCCCCTGGGGCCAACGTCCTGACTTTC. It translates to CASSIGSPGANVLTF.

The gene calls are TRBV14 and TRBJ1-2; tentative D call: TRBD1 (6 bases). Trimming cost V 1 base and J 6 bases, with 15 bases left between them. The CDR3 contains 15 residues. CDR1 is SGHDN, CDR2 FVKESK, per germline. CDR3 loop: CASSQVATGTHGYTF. The CDR3 nucleotides are TGTGCCAGCAGCCAAGTCGCAACAGGGACTCATGGCTACACCTTC.